The clone carrying this TCR beta chain has only one observation. The antigen remains undetermined. These data are taken from a study of T cell responses to AZD1222 COVID-19 vaccine. Notes on the study in general: Spike-spanning, vaccine-associated CD4 TCRs were dominant at 160-218 and 743-854. The donors showed a predominance of white British ancestry and of females, with possible underestimation of clonal diversity.

The table came from immunoSEQ multiplex PCR; TCRdb's copy has only in-frame clones and leaves some out. The sample carries 95,000 to 150,000 clones, 85% to 95% recorded once. Germline CDR1 reads LNHDA; CDR2 reads SQIVND (reference sequence). There are 16 residues in the CDR3. The ends lost 4 bases at V and 7 bases at J; junction bases unmatched: 7. This specimen consisted of peripheral blood, obtained 28 days after the second AZD1222 dose. The source is an adult who received the AZD1222 COVID-19 vaccine. The rearrangement joins TRBV19 to TRBJ1-6; TRBD1 matches at 10 bases. The DNA for the CDR3 is TGTGCCAGTAGTAGTCGCTTGGACAGGGGGAATTCACCCCTCCACTTT. It encodes CASSSRLDRGNSPLHF.